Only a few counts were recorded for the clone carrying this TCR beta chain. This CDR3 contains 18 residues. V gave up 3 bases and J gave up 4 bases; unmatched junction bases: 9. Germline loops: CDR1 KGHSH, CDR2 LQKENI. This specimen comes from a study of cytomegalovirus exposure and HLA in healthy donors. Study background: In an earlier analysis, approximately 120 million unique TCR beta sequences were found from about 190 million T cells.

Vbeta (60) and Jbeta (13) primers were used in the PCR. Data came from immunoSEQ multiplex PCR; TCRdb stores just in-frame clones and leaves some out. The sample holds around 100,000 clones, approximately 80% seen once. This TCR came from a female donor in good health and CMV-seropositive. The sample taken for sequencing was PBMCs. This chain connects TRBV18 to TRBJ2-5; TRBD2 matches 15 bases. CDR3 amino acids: CASSPPGLAGGKGETQYF. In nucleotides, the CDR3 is TGTGCCAGCTCACCCCCTGGACTAGCGGGAGGGAAGGGAGAGACCCAGTACTTC.